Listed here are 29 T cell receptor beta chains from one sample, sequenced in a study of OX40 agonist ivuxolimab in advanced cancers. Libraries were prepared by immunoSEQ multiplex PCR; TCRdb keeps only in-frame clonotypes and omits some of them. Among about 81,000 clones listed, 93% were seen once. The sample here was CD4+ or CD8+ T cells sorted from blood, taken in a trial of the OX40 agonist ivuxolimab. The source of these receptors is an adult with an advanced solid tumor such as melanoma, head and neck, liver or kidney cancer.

In DNA, the CDR3 is TGTGCCAGCAGTTTAGGTAGGGTCACTGAAGCTTTCTTT. Translation: CASSLGRVTEAFF. The V call is TRBV27, the J call TRBJ1-1; D unresolved. CDR1 is MNHEY and CDR2 is SMNVEV in the germline V gene (reference sequence). The CDR3 is made up of 13 amino acids. Deletions cut 2 bases from V and 4 bases from J, with 8 bases between.

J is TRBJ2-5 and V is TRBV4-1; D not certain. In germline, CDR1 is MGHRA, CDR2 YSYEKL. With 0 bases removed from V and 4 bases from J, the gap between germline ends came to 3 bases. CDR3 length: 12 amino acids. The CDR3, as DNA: TGCGCCAGCAGCCAAGACCGAGAGACCCAGTACTTC. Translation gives CASSQDRETQYF.

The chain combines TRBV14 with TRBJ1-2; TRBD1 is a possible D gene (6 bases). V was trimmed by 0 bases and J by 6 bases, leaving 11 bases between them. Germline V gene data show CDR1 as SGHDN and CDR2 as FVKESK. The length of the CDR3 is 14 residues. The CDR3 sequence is CASSQDKGGNGYTF. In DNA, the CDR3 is TGTGCCAGCAGCCAAGATAAAGGGGGTAATGGCTACACCTTC.

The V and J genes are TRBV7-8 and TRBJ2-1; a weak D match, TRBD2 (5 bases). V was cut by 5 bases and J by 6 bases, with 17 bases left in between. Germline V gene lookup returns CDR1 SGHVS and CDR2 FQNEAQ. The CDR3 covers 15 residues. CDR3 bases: TGTGCCAGCAGCACCGTCGCGTGGGAGCTCAATGAGCAGTTCTTC. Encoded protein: CASSTVAWELNEQFF.

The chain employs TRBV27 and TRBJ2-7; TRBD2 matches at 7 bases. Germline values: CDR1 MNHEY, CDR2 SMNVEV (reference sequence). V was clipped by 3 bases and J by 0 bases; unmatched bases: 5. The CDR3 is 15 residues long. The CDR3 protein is CASSLNGRTSYEQYF. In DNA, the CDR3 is TGTGCCAGCAGTTTGAACGGGAGGACCTCCTACGAGCAGTACTTC.

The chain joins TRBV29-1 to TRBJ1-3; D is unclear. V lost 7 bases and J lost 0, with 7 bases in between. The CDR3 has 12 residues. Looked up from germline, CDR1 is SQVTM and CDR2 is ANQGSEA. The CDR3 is CSGGASGNTIYF. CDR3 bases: TGCAGCGGGGGTGCCTCTGGAAACACCATATATTTT.

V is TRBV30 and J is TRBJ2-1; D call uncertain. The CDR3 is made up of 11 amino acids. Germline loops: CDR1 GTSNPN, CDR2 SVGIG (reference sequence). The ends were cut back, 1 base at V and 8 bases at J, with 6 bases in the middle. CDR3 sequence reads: CAWSGSYEQFF. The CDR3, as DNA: TGTGCCTGGAGTGGGAGTTATGAGCAGTTCTTC.

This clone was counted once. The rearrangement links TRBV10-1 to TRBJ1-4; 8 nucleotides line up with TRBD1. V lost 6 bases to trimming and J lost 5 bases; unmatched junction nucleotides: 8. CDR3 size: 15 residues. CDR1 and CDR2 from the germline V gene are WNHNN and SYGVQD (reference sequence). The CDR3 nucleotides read TGCGCCAGCAGCGTAGGGACAGGCAGAAATGAAAAACTGTTTTTT. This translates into CASSVGTGRNEKLFF.

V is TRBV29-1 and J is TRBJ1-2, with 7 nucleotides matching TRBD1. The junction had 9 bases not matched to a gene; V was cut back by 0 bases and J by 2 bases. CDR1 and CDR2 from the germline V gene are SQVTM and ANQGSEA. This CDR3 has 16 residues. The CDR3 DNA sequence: TGCAGCGTTGAAGATCGTTACAGGGGTCCCAACTATGGCTACACCTTC. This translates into CSVEDRYRGPNYGYTF.

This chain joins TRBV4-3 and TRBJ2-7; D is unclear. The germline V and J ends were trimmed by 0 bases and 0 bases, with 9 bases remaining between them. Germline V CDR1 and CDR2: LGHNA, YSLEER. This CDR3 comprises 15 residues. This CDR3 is CASSQELASSYEQYF. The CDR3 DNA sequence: TGCGCCAGCAGCCAAGAGTTGGCCAGCTCCTACGAGCAGTACTTC.

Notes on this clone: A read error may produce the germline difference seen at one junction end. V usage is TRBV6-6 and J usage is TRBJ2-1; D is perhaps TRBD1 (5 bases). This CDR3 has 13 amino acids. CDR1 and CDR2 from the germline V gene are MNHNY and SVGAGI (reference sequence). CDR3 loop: CASSSPSGSGVIF. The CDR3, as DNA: TGTGCCAGCAGTAGTCCATCAGGGTCGGGCGTGATCTTC.

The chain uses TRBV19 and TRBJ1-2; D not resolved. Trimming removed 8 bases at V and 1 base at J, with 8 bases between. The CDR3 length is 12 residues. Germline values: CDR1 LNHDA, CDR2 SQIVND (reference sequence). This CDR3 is CASWEVNYGYTF. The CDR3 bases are TGTGCCAGTTGGGAAGTTAACTATGGCTACACCTTC.

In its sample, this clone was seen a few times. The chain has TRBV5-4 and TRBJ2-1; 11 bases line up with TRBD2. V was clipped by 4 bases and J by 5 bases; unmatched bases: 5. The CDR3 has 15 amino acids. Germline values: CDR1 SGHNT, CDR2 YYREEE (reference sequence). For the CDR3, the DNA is TGTGCCAGCAGCCCGGGACTAGCGGTAAACAATGAGCAGTTCTTC. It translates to CASSPGLAVNNEQFF. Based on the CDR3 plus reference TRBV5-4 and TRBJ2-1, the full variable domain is ETGVTQSPTHLIKTRGQQVTLRCSSQSGHNTVSWYQQALGQGPQFIFQYYREEENGRGNFPPRFSGLQFPNYSSELNVNALELDDSALYLCASSPGLAVNNEQFFGPGTRLTVL.

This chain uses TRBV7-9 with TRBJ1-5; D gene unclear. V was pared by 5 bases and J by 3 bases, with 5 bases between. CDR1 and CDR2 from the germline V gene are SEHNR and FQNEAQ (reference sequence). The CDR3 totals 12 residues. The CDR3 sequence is CASSTINQPQHF. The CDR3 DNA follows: TGTGCCAGCAGCACCATCAATCAGCCCCAGCATTTT. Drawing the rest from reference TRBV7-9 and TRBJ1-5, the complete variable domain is DTGVSQNPRHKITKRGQNVTFRCDPISEHNRLYWYRQTLGQGPEFLTYFQNEAQLEKSRLLSDRFSAERPKGSFSTLEIQRTEQGDSAMYLCASSTINQPQHFGDGTRLSIL.

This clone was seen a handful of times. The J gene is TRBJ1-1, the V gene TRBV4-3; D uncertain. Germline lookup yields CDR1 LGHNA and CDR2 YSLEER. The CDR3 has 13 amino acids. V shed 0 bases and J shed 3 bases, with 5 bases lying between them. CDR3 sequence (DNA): TGCGCCAGCAGCCAAGATCGGTACACTGAAGCTTTCTTT. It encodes CASSQDRYTEAFF.

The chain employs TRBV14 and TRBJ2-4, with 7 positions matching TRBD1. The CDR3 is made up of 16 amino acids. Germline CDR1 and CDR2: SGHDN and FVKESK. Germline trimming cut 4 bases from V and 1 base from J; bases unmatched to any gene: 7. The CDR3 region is CASSRTGQPAKNIQYF. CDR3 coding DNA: TGTGCCAGCAGCCGAACGGGACAGCCGGCCAAAAACATTCAGTACTTC.

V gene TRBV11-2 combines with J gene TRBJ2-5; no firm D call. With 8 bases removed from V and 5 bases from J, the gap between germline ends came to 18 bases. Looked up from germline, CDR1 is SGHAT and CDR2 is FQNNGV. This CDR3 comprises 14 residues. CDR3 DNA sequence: TGTGCCAGCGGCCAGTCGCCGGGTCCGGAGACCCAGTACTTC. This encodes CASGQSPGPETQYF.

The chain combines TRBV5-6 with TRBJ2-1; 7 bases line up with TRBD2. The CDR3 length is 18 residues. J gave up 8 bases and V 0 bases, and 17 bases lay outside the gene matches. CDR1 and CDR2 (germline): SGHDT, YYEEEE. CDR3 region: CASSLAMGMAGEVYEQFF. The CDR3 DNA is TGTGCCAGCAGCTTGGCCATGGGGATGGCGGGAGAGGTGTATGAGCAGTTCTTC.

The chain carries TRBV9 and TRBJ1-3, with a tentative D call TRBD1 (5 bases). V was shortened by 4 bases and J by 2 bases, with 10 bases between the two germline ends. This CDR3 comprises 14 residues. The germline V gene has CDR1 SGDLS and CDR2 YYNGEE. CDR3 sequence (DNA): TGTGCCAGCAGCACCGGGACTACTGGAAACACCATATATTTT. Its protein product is CASSTGTTGNTIYF.

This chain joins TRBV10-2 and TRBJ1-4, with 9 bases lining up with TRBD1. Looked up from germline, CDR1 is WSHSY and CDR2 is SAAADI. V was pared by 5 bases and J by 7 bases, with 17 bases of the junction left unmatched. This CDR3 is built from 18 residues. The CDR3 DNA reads TGCGCCAGCAGTCTACCGGGACAGGGATACGGTGTAGGTGAAAAACTGTTTTTT. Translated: CASSLPGQGYGVGEKLFF.

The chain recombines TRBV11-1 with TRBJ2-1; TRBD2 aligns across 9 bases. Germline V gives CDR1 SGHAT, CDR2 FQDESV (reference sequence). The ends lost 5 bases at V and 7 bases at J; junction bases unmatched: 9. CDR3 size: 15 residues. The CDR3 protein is CASSGSGRALNEQFF. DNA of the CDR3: TGTGCCAGCAGCGGTAGCGGGAGAGCCCTGAATGAGCAGTTCTTC.

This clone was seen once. CDR3 residues: CASSEGPNVEAFF. CDR3 DNA sequence: TGTGCCAGCAGTGAGGGGCCTAACGTTGAAGCTTTCTTT. The chain carries TRBV2 and TRBJ1-1; tentatively, D is TRBD1 (5 bases). CDR3 length: 13 residues. Germline lookup yields CDR1 SNHLY and CDR2 FYNNEI. The V end was cut by 3 bases, the J end by 7 bases, with 12 bases between.

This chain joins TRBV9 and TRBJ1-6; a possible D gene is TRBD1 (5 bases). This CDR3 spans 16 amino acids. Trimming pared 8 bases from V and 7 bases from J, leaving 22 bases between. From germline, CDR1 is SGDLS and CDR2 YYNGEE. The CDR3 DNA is TGTGCCAGTGCCGGGGCGCTTGACGCGGAGAATTCACCCCTCCACTTT. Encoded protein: CASAGALDAENSPLHF.

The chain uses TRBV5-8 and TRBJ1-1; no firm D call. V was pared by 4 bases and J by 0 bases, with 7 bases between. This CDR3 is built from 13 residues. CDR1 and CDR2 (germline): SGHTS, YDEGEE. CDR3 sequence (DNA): TGTGCCAGCAGCGTGACCCTGAACACTGAAGCTTTCTTT. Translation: CASSVTLNTEAFF.

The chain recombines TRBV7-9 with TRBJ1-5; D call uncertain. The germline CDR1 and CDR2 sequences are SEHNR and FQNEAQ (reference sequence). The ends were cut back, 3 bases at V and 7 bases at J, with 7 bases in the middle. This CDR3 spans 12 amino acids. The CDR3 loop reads CASSFSQQPQHF. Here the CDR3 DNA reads TGTGCCAGCAGCTTTTCCCAACAGCCCCAGCATTTT.

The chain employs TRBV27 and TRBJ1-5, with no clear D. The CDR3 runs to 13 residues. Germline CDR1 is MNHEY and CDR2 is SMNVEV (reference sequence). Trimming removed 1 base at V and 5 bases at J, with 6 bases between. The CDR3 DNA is TGTGCCAGCAGTTTATTAGGAGATCAGCCCCAGCATTTT. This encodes CASSLLGDQPQHF.

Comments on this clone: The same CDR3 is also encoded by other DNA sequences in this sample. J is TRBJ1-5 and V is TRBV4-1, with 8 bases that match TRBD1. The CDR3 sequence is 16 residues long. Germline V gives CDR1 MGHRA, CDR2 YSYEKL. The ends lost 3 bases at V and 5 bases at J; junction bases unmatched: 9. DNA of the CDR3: TGCGCCAGCAGCCAGCACGGGACAGGAGCTTATCAGCCCCAGCATTTT. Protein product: CASSQHGTGAYQPQHF.

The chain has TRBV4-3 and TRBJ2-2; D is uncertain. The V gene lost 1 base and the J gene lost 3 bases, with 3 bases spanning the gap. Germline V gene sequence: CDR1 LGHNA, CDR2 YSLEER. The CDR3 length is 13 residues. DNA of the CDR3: TGCGCCAGCAGCCAAGGGCACACCGGGGAGCTGTTTTTT. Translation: CASSQGHTGELFF.

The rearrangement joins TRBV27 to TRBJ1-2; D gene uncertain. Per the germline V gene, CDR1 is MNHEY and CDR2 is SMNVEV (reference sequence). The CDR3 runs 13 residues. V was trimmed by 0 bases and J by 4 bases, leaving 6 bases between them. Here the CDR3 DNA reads TGTGCCAGCAGTTTATCGGGCAGCTATGGCTACACCTTC. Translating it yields CASSLSGSYGYTF.